The T cell receptor beta chain described here comes from a study of blood T cell repertoires in COVID-19. Study-level information: Both acute and convalescent COVID-19 samples were obtained from the United States, Italy and Spain. Sources were T cells, B-cell-depleted T cells, or PBMCs; the material itself was cDNA or gDNA.

Trimming stripped 5 bases from V and 0 bases from J, with 14 bases between. The germline V gene encodes CDR1 MNHEY and CDR2 SMNVEV (reference sequence). The CDR3 totals 17 residues. TCRdb's copy holds only in-frame clones and misses some; the assay was immunoSEQ multiplex PCR. The repertoire holds approximately 90,000 clones, with more than 75% as singletons. This clonotype was sampled from a woman of 80 years or more with acute or convalescent COVID-19. This chain links TRBV27 with TRBJ2-6, with D perhaps TRBD2 (6 bases). Sequencing was carried out using peripheral blood. In DNA, the CDR3 is TGTGCCAGCAGTGGCGGGGAAACCTACTCTGGGGCCAACGTCCTGACTTTC. Protein sequence: CASSGGETYSGANVLTF.